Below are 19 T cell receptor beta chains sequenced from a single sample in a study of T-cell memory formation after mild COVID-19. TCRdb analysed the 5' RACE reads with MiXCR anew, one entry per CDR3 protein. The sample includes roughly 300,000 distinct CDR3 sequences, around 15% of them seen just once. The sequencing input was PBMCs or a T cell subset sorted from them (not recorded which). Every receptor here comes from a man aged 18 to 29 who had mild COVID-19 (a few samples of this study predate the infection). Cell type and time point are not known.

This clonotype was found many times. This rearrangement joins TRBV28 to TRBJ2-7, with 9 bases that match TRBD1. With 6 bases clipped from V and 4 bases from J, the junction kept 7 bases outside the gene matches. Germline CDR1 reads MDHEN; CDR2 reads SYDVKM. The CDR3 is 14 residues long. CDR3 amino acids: CASRVGTGLYEQYF. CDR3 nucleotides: TGTGCCAGCAGGGTAGGGACAGGGCTGTACGAGCAGTACTTC.

The CDR3 loop reads CASSSRQGISYGYTF. The CDR3 DNA reads TGTGCCAGCAGCTCGCGACAGGGGATTAGCTATGGCTACACCTTC. The genes are TRBV5-6 and TRBJ1-2; 8 nucleotides match TRBD1. CDR1 is SGHDT and CDR2 is YYEEEE in the germline V gene. The V segment lost 3 bases and the J segment 4 bases; nucleotides outside the gene matches: 8. The CDR3 is made up of 15 amino acids.

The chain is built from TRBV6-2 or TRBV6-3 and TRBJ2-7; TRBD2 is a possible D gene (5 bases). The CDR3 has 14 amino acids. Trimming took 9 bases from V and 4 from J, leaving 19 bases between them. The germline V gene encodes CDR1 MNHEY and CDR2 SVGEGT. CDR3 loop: CASGGSGPNYEQYV. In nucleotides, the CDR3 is TGTGCCAGTGGAGGATCCGGGCCAAATTACGAGCAGTACGTC.

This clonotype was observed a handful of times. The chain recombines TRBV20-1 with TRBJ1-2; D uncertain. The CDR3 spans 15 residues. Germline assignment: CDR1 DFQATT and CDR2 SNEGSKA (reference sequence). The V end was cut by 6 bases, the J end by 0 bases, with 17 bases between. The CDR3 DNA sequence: TGCAGTGCCCCCCCCAGGCCGCCAGCTAACTATGGCTACACCTTC. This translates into CSAPPRPPANYGYTF.

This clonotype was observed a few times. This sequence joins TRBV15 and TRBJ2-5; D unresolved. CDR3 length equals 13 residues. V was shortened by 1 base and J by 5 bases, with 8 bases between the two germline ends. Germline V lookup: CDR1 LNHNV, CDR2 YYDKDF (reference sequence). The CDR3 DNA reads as TGTGCCACCAGCAGAGGGGGTTTCGAGACCCAGTACTTC. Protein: CATSRGGFETQYF.

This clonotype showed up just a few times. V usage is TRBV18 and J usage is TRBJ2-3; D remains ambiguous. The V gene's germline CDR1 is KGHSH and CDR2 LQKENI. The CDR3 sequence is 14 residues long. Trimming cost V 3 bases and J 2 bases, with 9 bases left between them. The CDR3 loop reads CASSPAQYTDTQYF. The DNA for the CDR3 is TGTGCCAGCTCACCGGCGCAGTACACAGATACGCAGTATTTT.

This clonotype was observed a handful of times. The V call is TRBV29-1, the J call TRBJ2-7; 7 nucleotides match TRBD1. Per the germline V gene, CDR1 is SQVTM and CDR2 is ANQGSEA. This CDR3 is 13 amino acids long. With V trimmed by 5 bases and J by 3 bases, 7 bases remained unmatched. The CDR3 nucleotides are TGCAGCGTTCGGCCACAGGGGAACTACGAGCAGTACTTC. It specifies CSVRPQGNYEQYF.

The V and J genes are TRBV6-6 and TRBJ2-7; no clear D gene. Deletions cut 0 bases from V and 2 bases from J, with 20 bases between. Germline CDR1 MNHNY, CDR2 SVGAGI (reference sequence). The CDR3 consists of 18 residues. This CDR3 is CASSYSFDPRSNTYEQYF. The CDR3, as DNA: TGTGCCAGCAGTTACTCCTTCGACCCCAGGAGTAACACCTACGAGCAGTACTTC.

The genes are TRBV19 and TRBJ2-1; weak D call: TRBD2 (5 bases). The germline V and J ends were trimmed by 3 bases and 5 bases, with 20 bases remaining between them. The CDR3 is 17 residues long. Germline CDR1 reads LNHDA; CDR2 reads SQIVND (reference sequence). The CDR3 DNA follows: TGTGCCAGTAGTATGTCGTATCGGTACGGGGATAACAATGAGCAGTTCTTC. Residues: CASSMSYRYGDNNEQFF. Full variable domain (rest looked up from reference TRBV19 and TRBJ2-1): DGGITQSPKYLFRKEGQNVTLSCEQNLNHDAMYWYRQDPGQGLRLIYYSQIVNDFQKGDIAEGYSVSREKKESFPLTVTSAQKNPTAFYLCASSMSYRYGDNNEQFFGPGTRLTVL.

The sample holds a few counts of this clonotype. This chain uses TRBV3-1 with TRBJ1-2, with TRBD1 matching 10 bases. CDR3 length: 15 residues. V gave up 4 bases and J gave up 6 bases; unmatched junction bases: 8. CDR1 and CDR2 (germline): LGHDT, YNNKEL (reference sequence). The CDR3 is CASSPGQGSWNGYTF. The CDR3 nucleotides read TGTGCCAGCAGCCCGGGACAGGGGAGTTGGAATGGCTACACCTTC.

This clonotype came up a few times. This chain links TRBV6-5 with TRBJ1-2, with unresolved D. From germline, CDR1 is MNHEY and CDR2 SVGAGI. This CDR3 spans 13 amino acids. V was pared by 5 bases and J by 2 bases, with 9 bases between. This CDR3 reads CASSRGRNYGYTF. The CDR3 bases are TGTGCCAGCAGTCGCGGACGGAACTATGGCTACACCTTC.

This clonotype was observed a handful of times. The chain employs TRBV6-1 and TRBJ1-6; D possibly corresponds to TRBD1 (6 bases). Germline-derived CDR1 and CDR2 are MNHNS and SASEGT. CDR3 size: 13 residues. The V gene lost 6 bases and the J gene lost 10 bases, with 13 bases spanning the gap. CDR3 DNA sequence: TGTGCCAGCAGGGGCGGGGGGCTCTCACCCCTCCACTTT. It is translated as CASRGGGLSPLHF.

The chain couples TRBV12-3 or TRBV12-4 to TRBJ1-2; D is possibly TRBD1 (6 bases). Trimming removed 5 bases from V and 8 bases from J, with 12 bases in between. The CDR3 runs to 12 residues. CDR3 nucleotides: TGTGCCAGCAGTGAGGACAGCTGGGGCTACACCTTC. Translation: CASSEDSWGYTF.

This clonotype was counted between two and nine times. For the CDR3, the DNA is TGCAGCGCAGGACTAGCGGGGGGTGTCGGGGAGCTGTTTTTT. Its protein is CSAGLAGGVGELFF. The chain combines TRBV29-1 with TRBJ2-2; TRBD2 agrees at 14 bases. The CDR3 is made up of 14 amino acids. Per germline, CDR1 SQVTM and CDR2 ANQGSEA. Trimming removed 7 bases from V and 7 bases from J; junction bases left unmatched: 5.

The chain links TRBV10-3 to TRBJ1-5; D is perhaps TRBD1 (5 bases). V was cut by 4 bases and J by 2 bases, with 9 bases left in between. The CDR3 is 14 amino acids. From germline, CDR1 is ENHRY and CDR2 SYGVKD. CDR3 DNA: TGTGCCATCAGTGTAGGCAGGGGCAATCAGCCCCAGCATTTT. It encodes CAISVGRGNQPQHF.

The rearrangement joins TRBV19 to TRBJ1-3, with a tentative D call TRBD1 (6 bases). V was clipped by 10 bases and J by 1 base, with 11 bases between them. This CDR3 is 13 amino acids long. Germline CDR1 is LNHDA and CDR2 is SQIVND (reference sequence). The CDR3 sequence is CATEQGSGNTIYF. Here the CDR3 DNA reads TGTGCCACCGAACAGGGATCTGGAAACACCATATATTTT.

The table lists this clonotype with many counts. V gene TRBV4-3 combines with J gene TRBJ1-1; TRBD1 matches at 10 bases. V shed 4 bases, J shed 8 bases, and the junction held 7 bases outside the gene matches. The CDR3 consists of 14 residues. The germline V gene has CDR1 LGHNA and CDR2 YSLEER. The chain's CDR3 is CASSRTGGVPEAFF. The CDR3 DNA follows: TGCGCCAGCAGCCGGACAGGGGGGGTCCCAGAAGCTTTCTTT.

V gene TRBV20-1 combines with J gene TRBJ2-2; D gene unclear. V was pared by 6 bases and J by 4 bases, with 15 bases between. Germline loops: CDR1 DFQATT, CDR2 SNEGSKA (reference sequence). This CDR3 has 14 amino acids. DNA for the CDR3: TGCAGTGCAGAGCCAGAGCCGACCACCGGGGAGCTGTTTTTT. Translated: CSAEPEPTTGELFF.

The chain's CDR3 is CSARDTTSGEQYF. DNA for the CDR3: TGCAGTGCTAGAGATACGACTAGCGGCGAGCAGTACTTC. The chain links TRBV20-1 to TRBJ2-7; 9 nucleotides agree with TRBD2. V trimming: 0 bases; J trimming: 6 bases; junction bases outside the gene matches: 3. The CDR3 contains 13 residues. CDR1 and CDR2 (germline): DFQATT, SNEGSKA (reference sequence).